This is a list of T cell receptor beta chains from one sample in a study of blood T cell repertoires in COVID-19. Clones were read by immunoSEQ multiplex PCR, and TCRdb kept only the in-frame ones, dropping some. The data show about 230,000 clones, 88% seen once. Sequenced: PBMCs or T cells enriched from blood (not recorded which). These receptors were taken from a woman between 40 and 50 years old with acute COVID-19. Both conserved end residues are part of each CDR3. A D gene is named only where the DNA matches it firmly. Part of the rows lack a size; the others show once, few, many or a class for expanded clones.

D gene | J gene | clone size | V gene | CDR3 length | CDR3 DNA | CDR3 protein
- | TRBJ2-1 | - | TRBV10-3 | 15 | TGTGCCATCAGTCAAGCGAGGAGCTCCTACAATGAGCAGTTCTTC | CAISQARSSYNEQFF
- | TRBJ1-1 | - | TRBV6-5 | 13 | TGTGCCAGTACAGGGCCGACGAACACTAAAGCTTTCTTT | CASTGPTNTKAFF
TRBD1 | TRBJ2-5 | - | TRBV24-1 | 17 | TGTGCCACCAGTGAATCAGGACAGGGGGCGGGTGAGGAGACCCAGTACTTC | CATSESGQGAGEETQYF
- | TRBJ2-7 | medium-sized | TRBV27 | 14 | TGTGCCAGCAGTTTCGTCCAGGGCCGCTACGAGCAGTACTTC | CASSFVQGRYEQYF
- | TRBJ1-1 | - | TRBV18 | 16 | TGTGCCAGCTCACCATACGGGGAAGGAGGAGGAACTGAAGCTTTCTTT | CASSPYGEGGGTEAFF
TRBD2 | TRBJ2-1 | - | TRBV10-1 | 16 | TGCGCCAGCAGTGAAGGTAGCGGGAGGGCCTACAATGAGCAGTTCTTC | CASSEGSGRAYNEQFF
TRBD1 | TRBJ1-3 | - | TRBV15 | 15 | TGTGCCACCAGCGCAGGGGGGCCCTCTGGAAACACCATATATTTT | CATSAGGPSGNTIYF
TRBD1 | TRBJ1-1 | - | TRBV30 | 14 | TGTGCCTGGAGCCGCGACAGGGGCTGGGGTGAAGCTTTCTTT | CAWSRDRGWGEAFF
TRBD2 | TRBJ2-2 | - | TRBV18 | 16 | TGTGCCAGCTCACCTGTACTAGCGGCGAACACCGGGGAGCTGTTTTTT | CASSPVLAANTGELFF
TRBD1 | TRBJ2-1 | - | TRBV9 | 18 | TGTGCCAGCAGCGCCCACCACGGGACAGCTTTTACCTACAATGAGCAGTTCTTC | CASSAHHGTAFTYNEQFF
TRBD1 | TRBJ1-2 | - | TRBV2 | 15 | TGTGCCAGCAGTGTTATGGGGACAGTTAACTATGGCTACACCTTC | CASSVMGTVNYGYTF
- | TRBJ2-7 | - | TRBV7-8 | 14 | TGTGCCAGCAGCGATACCGGGACTGGGTACGAGCAGTACTTC | CASSDTGTGYEQYF
TRBD2 | TRBJ2-1 | - | TRBV2 | 15 | TGTGCCAGCAGGCCACTAGCGATATCCTACAATGAGCAGTTCTTC | CASRPLAISYNEQFF
- | TRBJ2-3 | - | TRBV5-4 | 15 | TGTGCCAGCAGCTTGACGAGCGCCCGCACAGATACGCAGTATTTT | CASSLTSARTDTQYF
- | TRBJ1-1 | - | TRBV4-3 | 14 | TGCGCCAGCAGCCAAGAACAGGGGAACACTGAAGCTTTCTTT | CASSQEQGNTEAFF